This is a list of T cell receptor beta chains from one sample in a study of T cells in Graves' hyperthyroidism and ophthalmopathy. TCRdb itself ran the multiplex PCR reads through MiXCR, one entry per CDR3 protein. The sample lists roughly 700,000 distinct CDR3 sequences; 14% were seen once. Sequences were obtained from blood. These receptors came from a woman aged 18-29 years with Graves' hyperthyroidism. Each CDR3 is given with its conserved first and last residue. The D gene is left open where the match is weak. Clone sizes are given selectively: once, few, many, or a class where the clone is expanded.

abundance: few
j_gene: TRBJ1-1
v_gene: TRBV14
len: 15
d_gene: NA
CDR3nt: TGTGCCAGCAGCCAAAGGTGGACACCGGTAAAAGAAGCTTTCTTT
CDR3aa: CASSQRWTPVKEAFF

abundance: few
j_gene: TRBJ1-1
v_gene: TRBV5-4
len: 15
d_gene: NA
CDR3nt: TGTGCCAGCAGCTTGGGACGGCCTGGGAACACTGAAGCTTTCTTT
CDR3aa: CASSLGRPGNTEAFF

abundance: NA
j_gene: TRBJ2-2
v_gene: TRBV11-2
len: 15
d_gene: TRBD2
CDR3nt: TGTGCCAGCAGCTTAGCGCGGGAGGGCACCGGGGAGCTGTTTTTT
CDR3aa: CASSLAREGTGELFF

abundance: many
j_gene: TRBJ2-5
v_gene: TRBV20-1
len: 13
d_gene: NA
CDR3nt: TGCAGTGCTAGAGATTTGATACGAGAGACCCAGTACTTC
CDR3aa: CSARDLIRETQYF

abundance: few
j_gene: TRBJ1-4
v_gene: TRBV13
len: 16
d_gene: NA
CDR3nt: TGTGCCAGCAGCTATCCCTCCGGGACAAGTGGTGAAAAACTGTTTTTT
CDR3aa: CASSYPSGTSGEKLFF

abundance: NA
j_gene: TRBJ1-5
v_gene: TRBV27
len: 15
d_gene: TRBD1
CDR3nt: TGTGCCAGCAGTCACCGGGACAGGGCGGATCAGCCCCAGCATTTT
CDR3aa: CASSHRDRADQPQHF

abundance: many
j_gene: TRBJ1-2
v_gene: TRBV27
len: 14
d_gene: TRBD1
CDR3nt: TGTGCCAGCAGTCTCGCCGGGACAGGGTATGGCTACACCTTC
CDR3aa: CASSLAGTGYGYTF

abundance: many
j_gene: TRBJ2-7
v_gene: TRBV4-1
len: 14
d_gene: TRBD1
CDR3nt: TGCGCCAGCAGCCTTGGACAGGGGGTCTACGAGCAGTACTTC
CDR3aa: CASSLGQGVYEQYF

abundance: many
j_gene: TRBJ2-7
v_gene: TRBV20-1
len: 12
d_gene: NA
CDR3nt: TGCAGTGCTACTGACGGGGGCTACGAGCAGTACTTC
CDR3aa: CSATDGGYEQYF

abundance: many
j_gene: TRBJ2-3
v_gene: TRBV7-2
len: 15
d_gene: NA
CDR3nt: TGTGCCAGCAGCTTTTTTGGCGGAATCACAGATACGCAGTATTTT
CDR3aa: CASSFFGGITDTQYF

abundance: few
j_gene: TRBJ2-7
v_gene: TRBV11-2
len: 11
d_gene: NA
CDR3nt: TGTGCCAGCAGCTACACAGACGAGCAGTACTTC
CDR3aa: CASSYTDEQYF

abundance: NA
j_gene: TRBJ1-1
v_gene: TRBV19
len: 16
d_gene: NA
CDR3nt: TGTGCCAGTAGTATAACGGGGCTGAGTTTGAACACTGAAGCTTTCTTT
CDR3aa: CASSITGLSLNTEAFF

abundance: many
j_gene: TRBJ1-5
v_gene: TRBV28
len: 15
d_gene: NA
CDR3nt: TGTGCCAGCAGACGGCCCGGGACGCCAAATCAGCCCCAGCATTTT
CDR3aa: CASRRPGTPNQPQHF

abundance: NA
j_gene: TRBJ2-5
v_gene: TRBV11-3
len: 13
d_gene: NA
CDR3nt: TGTGCCAGCAGCTTAGCTCCCAAGAGAACCCAGTACTTC
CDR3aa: CASSLAPKRTQYF

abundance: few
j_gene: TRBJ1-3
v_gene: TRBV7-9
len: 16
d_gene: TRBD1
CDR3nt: TGTGCCAGCAGCCCGGACAGGTTCATCTCTGGAAACACCATATATTTT
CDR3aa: CASSPDRFISGNTIYF

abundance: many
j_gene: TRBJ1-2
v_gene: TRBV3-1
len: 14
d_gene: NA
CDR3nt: TGTGCCAGCAACCAGGGACTGGGGACTAGGAGCTACACCTTC
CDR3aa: CASNQGLGTRSYTF

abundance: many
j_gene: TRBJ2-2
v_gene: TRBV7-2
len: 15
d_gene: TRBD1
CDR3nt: TGTGCCAGCAGCTTCAGGGGGCTTGGCACCGGGGAGCTGTTTTTT
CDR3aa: CASSFRGLGTGELFF

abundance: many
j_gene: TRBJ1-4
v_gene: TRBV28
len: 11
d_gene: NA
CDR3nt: TGTGCCAGCAGAGGGGGTGAAAAACTGTTTTTT
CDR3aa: CASRGGEKLFF

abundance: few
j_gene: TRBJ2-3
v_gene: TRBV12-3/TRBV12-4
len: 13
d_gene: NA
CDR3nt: TGTGCCAGCAGTTTGACAGGCGGTGCAACGCAGTGTTTT
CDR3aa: CASSLTGGATQCF

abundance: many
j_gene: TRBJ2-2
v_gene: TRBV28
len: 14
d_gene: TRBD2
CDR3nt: TGTGCCAGCAGTTTACCCGGGGGGACCGGGGAGCTGTTTTTT
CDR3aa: CASSLPGGTGELFF

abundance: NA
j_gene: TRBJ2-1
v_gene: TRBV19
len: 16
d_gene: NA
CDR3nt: TGTGCCAGTAGTTTAGGAAGGGCTAAAGGCTTCGGTGAGCAGTTCTTC
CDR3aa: CASSLGRAKGFGEQFF

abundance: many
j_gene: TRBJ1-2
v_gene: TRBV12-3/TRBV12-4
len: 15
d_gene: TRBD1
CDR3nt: TGTGCCAGCAGTTTACGACAGGGGTTAGGCTATGGCTACACCTTC
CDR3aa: CASSLRQGLGYGYTF

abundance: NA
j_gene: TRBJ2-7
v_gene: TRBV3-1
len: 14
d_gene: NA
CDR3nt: TGTGCCAGCACCCTACTGGACCGCTCCTACGAGCAGTACTTC
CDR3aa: CASTLLDRSYEQYF

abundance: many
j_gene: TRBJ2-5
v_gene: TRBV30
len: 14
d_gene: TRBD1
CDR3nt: TGTGCCTGGAGGGGACAGGGGGCGATCGAGACCCAGTACTTC
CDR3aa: CAWRGQGAIETQYF

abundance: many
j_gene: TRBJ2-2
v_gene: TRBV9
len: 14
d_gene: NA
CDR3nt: TGTGCCAGCAGCGTAGGACAAAGCACCGGGGAGCTGTTTTTT
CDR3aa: CASSVGQSTGELFF

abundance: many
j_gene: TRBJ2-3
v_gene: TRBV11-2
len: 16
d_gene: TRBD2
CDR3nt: TGTGCCAGCAGCTCCGTTAGCGGGAGGCGGGGAGATACGCAGTATTTT
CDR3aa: CASSSVSGRRGDTQYF

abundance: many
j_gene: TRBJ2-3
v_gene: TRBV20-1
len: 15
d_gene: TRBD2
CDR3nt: TGCAGTGCCCCGGGGACTAGCGCATACACAGATACGCAGTATTTT
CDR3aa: CSAPGTSAYTDTQYF

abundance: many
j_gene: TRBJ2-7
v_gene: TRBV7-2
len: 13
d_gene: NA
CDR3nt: TGTGCCAGCAGCCGAGGGAGGCACTACGAGCAGTACTTC
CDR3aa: CASSRGRHYEQYF

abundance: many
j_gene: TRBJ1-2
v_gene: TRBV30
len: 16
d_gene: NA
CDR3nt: TGTGCCTGGAGTGTAGGGCAGGGCAAGGGTATAACTGGCTACACCTTC
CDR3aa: CAWSVGQGKGITGYTF

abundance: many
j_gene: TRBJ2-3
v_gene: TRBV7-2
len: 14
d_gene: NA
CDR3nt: TGTGCCAGCAGCTTAGAGTCTTGGGCAGATACGCAGTATTTT
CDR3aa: CASSLESWADTQYF

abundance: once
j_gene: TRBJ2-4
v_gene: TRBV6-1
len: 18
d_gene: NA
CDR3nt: TGTGCCAGCGGACGGACAGCAGGTCAGACCGGGGCCAAAAACATTCAGTACTTC
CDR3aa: CASGRTAGQTGAKNIQYF

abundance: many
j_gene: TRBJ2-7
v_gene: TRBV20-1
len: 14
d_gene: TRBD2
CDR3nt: TGCAGTGCTAGAGAAGCTAGCGGACCCTACGAGCAGTACTTC
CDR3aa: CSAREASGPYEQYF

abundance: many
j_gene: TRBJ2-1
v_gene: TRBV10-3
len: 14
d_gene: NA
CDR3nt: TGTGCCATCAGTGGGTCGGGAACTAACAATGAGCAGTTCTTC
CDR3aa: CAISGSGTNNEQFF

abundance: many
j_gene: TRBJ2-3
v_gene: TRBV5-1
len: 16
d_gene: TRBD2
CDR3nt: TGCGCCAGCAGCCACGGACTAGCGAGCTACACAGATACGCAGTATTTT
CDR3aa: CASSHGLASYTDTQYF

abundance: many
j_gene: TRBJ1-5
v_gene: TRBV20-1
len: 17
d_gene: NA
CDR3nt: TGCAGTGCCCGGCCCCCCACAGGGTCAGGGGGCAATCAGCCCCAGCATTTT
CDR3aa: CSARPPTGSGGNQPQHF

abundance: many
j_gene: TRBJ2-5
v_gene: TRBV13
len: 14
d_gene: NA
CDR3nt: TGTGCCAGCAGCTCCCCAACCTATAGAGAGACCCAGTACTTC
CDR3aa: CASSSPTYRETQYF

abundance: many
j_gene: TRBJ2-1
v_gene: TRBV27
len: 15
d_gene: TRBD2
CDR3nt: TGTGCCAGCAAGTTAGAACTAGCGGGAGTCAATGAGCAGTTCTTC
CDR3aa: CASKLELAGVNEQFF

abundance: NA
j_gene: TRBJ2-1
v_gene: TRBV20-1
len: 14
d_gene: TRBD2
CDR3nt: TGCAGTGCCCCCCGGACTAGCGGTTTTAATGAGCAGTTCTTC
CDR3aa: CSAPRTSGFNEQFF

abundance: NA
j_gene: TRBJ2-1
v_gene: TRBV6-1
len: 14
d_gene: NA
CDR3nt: TGTGCCAGCAAAAAGGGACAATGGATCAATGAGCAGTTCTTC
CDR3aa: CASKKGQWINEQFF

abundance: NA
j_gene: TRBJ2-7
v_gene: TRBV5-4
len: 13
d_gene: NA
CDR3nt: TGTGCCAGCAGCCCTATCCCGGGCGACGAGCAGTACTTC
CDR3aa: CASSPIPGDEQYF

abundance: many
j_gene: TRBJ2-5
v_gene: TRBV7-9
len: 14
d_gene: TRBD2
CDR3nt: TGTGCCAGCAGCTTTGCGGGGGGTTGGGAGACCCAGTACTTC
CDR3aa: CASSFAGGWETQYF

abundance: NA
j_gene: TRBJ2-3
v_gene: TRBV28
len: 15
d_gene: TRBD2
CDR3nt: TGTGCCAGCAGTTTTGCGGGAGGTATGGCAGATACGCAGTATTTT
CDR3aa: CASSFAGGMADTQYF

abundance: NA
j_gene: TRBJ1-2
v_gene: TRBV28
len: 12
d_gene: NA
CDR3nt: TGTGCCAGCAGTTTAACCCGCCTCGAGTACACCTTC
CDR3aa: CASSLTRLEYTF

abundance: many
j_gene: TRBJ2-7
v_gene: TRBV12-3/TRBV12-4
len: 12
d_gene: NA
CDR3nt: TGTGCCAGCAGTTGGGACCTCTACGAGCAGTACTTC
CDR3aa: CASSWDLYEQYF

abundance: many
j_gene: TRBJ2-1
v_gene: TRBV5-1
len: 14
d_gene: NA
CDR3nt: TGCGCCAGCGGTGGGGGACTTCCGAACAATGAGCAGTTCTTC
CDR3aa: CASGGGLPNNEQFF

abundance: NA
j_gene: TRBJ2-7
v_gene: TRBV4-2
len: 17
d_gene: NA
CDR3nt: TGTGCCAGCAGCCAAGAAGGAGGGAGACAGTACAATTACGAGCAGTACTTC
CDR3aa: CASSQEGGRQYNYEQYF

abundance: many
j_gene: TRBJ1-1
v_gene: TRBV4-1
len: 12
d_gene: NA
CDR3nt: TGCGCCAGCAGCCAAGATGGGGTTGAAGCTTTCTTT
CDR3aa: CASSQDGVEAFF

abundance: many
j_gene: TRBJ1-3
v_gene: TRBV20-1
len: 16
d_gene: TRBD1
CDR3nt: TGCAGTGCCAAGAGACAGGGGCCTTCCTCTGGAAACACCATATATTTT
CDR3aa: CSAKRQGPSSGNTIYF

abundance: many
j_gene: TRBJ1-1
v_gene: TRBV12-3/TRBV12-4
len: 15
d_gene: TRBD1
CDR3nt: TGTGCCAGCAGCACAACTGACAGGGGCCCCACTGAAGCTTTCTTT
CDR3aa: CASSTTDRGPTEAFF

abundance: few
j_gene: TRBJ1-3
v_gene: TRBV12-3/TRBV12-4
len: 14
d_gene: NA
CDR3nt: TGTGCCAGCAGTTCATCAGGGGAGGCGGACACCATATATTTT
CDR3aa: CASSSSGEADTIYF

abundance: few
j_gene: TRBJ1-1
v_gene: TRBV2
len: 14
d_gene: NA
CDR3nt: TGTGCCAGCAGTGTCCGCCCCCCGGGGACTGAAGCTTTCTTT
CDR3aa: CASSVRPPGTEAFF